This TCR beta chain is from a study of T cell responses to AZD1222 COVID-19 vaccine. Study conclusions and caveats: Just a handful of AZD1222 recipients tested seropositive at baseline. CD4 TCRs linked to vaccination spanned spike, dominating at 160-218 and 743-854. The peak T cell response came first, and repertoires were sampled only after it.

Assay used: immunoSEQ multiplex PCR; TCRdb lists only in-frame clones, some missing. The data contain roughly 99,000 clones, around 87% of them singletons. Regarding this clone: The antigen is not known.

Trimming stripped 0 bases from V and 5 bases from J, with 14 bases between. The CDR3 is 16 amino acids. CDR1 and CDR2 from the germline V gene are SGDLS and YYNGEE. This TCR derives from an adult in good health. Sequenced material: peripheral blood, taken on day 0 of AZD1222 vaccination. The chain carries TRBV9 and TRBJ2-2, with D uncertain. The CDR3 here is CASSVVPRLGTGELFF. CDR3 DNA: TGTGCCAGCAGCGTAGTCCCGCGCTTGGGGACCGGGGAGCTGTTTTTT.